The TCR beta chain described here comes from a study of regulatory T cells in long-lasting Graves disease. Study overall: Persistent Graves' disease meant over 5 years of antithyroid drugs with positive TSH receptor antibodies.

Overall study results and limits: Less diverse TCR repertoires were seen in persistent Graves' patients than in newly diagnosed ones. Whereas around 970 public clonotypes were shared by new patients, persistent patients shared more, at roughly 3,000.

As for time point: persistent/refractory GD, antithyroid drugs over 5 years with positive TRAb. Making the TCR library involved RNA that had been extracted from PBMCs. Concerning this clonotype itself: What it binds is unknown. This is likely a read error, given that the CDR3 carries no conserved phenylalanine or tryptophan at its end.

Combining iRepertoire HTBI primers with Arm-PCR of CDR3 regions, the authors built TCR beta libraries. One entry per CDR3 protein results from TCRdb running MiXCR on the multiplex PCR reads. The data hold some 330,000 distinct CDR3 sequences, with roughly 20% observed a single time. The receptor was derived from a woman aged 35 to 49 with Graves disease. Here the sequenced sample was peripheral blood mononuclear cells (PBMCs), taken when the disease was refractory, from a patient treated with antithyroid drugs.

This CDR3 is CASRMGADNEKLFS. The DNA for the CDR3 is TGTGCCAGCAGGATGGGAGCTGATAATGAAAAACTGTTTTCT. This chain links TRBV6-4 with TRBJ1-4; unclear D gene. The CDR3 runs to 14 residues. Germline assignment: CDR1 MRHNA and CDR2 SNTAGT. V was clipped by 6 bases and J by 4 bases, with 12 bases between them.